The 15 T cell receptor beta chains listed next were all sequenced from one sample in a study of cytomegalovirus exposure and HLA in healthy donors. The primer mix had 60 Vbeta and 13 Jbeta primers. TCRdb's table, derived via immunoSEQ multiplex PCR, lists solely in-frame clones and lacks some. Of roughly 150,000 clones in the sample, over 70% were seen once. Sequencing was carried out using PBMCs. The receptors stem from a woman between 18 and 29 years old in good health and CMV-seronegative.

The rearrangement uses TRBV7-8 and TRBJ1-3; 7 bases align to TRBD1. The CDR3 spans 16 residues. V lost 6 bases and J lost 0; bases outside the gene matches: 8. Per germline, CDR1 SGHVS and CDR2 FQNEAQ. The CDR3 protein is CASRGGTAGSGNTIYF. The CDR3 DNA is TGTGCCAGCAGAGGTGGGACAGCCGGCTCTGGAAACACCATATATTTT. Drawing the rest from reference TRBV7-8 and TRBJ1-3, the complete variable domain is GAGVSQSPRYKVAKRGQDVALRCDPISGHVSLFWYQQALGQGPEFLTYFQNEAQLDKSGLPSDRFFAERPEGSVSTLKIQRTQQEDSAVYLCASRGGTAGSGNTIYFGEGSWLTVV.

V usage is TRBV15 and J usage is TRBJ2-3, with D perhaps matching TRBD1 (6 bases). Germline V lookup: CDR1 LNHNV, CDR2 YYDKDF (reference sequence). V shed 1 base and J shed 1 base, with 18 bases lying between them. The CDR3 sequence is 18 residues long. CDR3 residues: CATSRGASGTLGTDTQYF. The CDR3 nucleotides read TGTGCCACCAGCAGAGGGGCCTCCGGGACACTTGGCACAGATACGCAGTATTTT.

The table lists this clone with a few counts. This rearrangement joins TRBV6-1 to TRBJ1-5, with TRBD1 as a possible D gene (5 bases). Looked up from germline, CDR1 is MNHNS and CDR2 is SASEGT. V was trimmed by 2 bases and J by 1 base, leaving 9 bases between them. This CDR3 spans 15 amino acids. The CDR3 is CASSEQGLSNQPQHF. The CDR3 DNA follows: TGTGCCAGCAGTGAACAGGGCCTCAGCAATCAGCCCCAGCATTTT.

The chain couples TRBV7-9 to TRBJ1-1; the match to TRBD1 covers 10 bases. V lost 5 bases, J lost 4 bases, and 4 bases stayed unmatched. The CDR3 is 14 amino acids. Germline V CDR1 and CDR2: SEHNR, FQNEAQ (reference sequence). The CDR3 DNA reads TGTGCCAGCAGCCAAGGACAGGGGGGCACTGAAGCTTTCTTT. Protein: CASSQGQGGTEAFF.

V is TRBV7-8 and J is TRBJ2-7; TRBD1 might be the D (5 bases). V lost 0 bases, J lost 7 bases, and 10 bases lay in between. Germline-derived CDR1 and CDR2 are SGHVS and FQNEAQ. This CDR3 region has 13 residues. CDR3: CASSLAGAREQYF. CDR3 sequence (DNA): TGTGCCAGCAGCTTAGCTGGGGCGCGGGAGCAGTACTTC.

This chain joins TRBV28 and TRBJ1-2, with TRBD1 identical over 9 bases. The CDR3 is 14 residues long. The ends lost 7 bases at V and 5 bases at J; junction bases unmatched: 8. Germline loops: CDR1 MDHEN, CDR2 SYDVKM. CDR3 in amino acids: CASTDPGTGYGYTF. Here the CDR3 DNA reads TGTGCCAGCACCGACCCGGGGACAGGGTATGGCTACACCTTC.

This clone turned up a few times. This sequence joins TRBV5-1 and TRBJ1-5; D might be TRBD1 (5 bases). Germline lookup yields CDR1 SGHRS and CDR2 YFSETQ. Between the trimmed V and J ends, which lost 4 bases and 0 bases, there was a span of 17 bases. This CDR3 contains 17 residues. DNA of the CDR3: TGCGCCAGCAGCCCGGGGGGTACAGAATCTAGCAATCAGCCCCAGCATTTT. It specifies CASSPGGTESSNQPQHF. The full variable domain, its missing parts supplied by reference TRBV5-1 and TRBJ1-5, is KAGVTQTPRYLIKTRGQQVTLSCSPISGHRSVSWYQQTPGQGLQFLFEYFSETQRNKGNFPGRFSGRQFSNSRSEMNVSTLELGDSALYLCASSPGGTESSNQPQHFGDGTRLSIL.

The V and J genes are TRBV5-1 and TRBJ2-1, with D possibly matching TRBD2 (6 bases). The V end was cut by 3 bases, the J end by 0 bases, with 13 bases between. Looked up from germline, CDR1 is SGHRS and CDR2 is YFSETQ. The CDR3 sequence is 16 residues long. The CDR3: CASSSGGVLSYNEQFF. The CDR3 region has the DNA TGCGCCAGCAGCTCGGGCGGGGTCCTCTCCTACAATGAGCAGTTCTTC.

Turning to this clone: Compared with germline, one end of the junction differs, possibly owing to a read error. The CDR3 here is CSSSSPGQGARYEQYF. CDR3 coding DNA: TGTTCCAGCAGCTCACCGGGACAGGGGGCCCGCTACGAGCAGTACTTC. This rearrangement joins TRBV7-9 to TRBJ2-7; 12 bases fit TRBD1. CDR1 and CDR2 from the germline V gene are SEHNR and FQNEAQ (reference sequence). The CDR3 sequence is 16 residues long.

The CDR3 bases are TGTGCCAGCAGTTTCTCCCTTATCGGGATTGGGGCTTTCTTT. This encodes CASSFSLIGIGAFF. The chain links TRBV28 to TRBJ1-1; D gene uncertain. In germline, CDR1 is MDHEN, CDR2 SYDVKM. The ends were cut back, 3 bases at V and 11 bases at J, with 19 bases in the middle. The CDR3 runs 14 residues.

V and J are TRBV25-1 and TRBJ2-1; 9 positions match TRBD2. CDR3 length equals 14 residues. The trim removed 5 bases at V and 8 bases at J, leaving 7 bases unmatched. Germline CDR1 and CDR2: MGHDK and SYGVNS. As DNA, the CDR3 is TGTGCCAGCAGTTTGGGACTAGCCAAGGATGAGCAGTTCTTC. This gives the protein CASSLGLAKDEQFF.

The genes are TRBV2 and TRBJ2-7, with a tentative D call TRBD2 (5 bases). The CDR3 is 15 residues long. V was pared by 0 bases and J by 6 bases, with 15 bases between. CDR1 SNHLY and CDR2 FYNNEI come from the germline V gene. The CDR3 nucleotides read TGTGCCAGCAGTGAAGCGCTCGGGGTGGTTACCGAGCAGTACTTC. This codes for CASSEALGVVTEQYF.

The CDR3, as DNA: TGTGCCAGCAGGGACGGAGGCTCTGGGGCCAACGTCCTGACTTTC. It encodes CASRDGGSGANVLTF. The V call is TRBV6-1, the J call TRBJ2-6, with D maybe TRBD2 (5 bases). Germline V gene sequence: CDR1 MNHNS, CDR2 SASEGT. Deletions cut 6 bases from V and 0 bases from J, with 9 bases between. This CDR3 region has 15 residues.

This chain uses TRBV18 with TRBJ2-7, with 7 nucleotides matching TRBD1. This CDR3 comprises 16 residues. J was trimmed by 7 bases and V by 3 bases; bases with no gene match: 15. CDR1 is KGHSH, CDR2 LQKENI, per germline. DNA of the CDR3: TGTGCCAGCTCACCGTTAGGGGGCTCTCAATACGTGGAGCAGTACTTC. Its translation is CASSPLGGSQYVEQYF.

The V gene is TRBV5-1, the J gene TRBJ2-1, with 10 nucleotides matching TRBD2. CDR1 is SGHRS, CDR2 YFSETQ, per germline. Trimming at V came to 4 bases and at J to 8 bases, leaving 9 bases not matched to a gene. This CDR3 spans 15 amino acids. CDR3 nucleotide sequence: TGCGCCAGCAGCCTGGGGGGGACTAGCGTCGATGAGCAGTTCTTC. Translation gives CASSLGGTSVDEQFF.